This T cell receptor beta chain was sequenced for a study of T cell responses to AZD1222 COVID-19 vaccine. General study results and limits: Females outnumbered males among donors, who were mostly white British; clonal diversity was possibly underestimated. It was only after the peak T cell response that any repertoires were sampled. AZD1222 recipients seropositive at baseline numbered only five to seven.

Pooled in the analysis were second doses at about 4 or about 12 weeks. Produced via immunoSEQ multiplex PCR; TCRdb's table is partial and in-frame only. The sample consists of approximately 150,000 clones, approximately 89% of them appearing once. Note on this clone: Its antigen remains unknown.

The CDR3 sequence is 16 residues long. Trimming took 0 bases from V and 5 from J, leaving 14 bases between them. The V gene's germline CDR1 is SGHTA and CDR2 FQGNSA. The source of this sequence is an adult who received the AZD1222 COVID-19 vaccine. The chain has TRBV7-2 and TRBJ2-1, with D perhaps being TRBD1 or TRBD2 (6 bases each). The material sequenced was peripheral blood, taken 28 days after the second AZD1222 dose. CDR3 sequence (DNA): TGTGCCAGCAGCTTAGCGACGGGGGCGCTCAACAATGAGCAGTTCTTC. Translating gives CASSLATGALNNEQFF.